This T cell receptor (beta chain) was identified in a study of T cells after posttransplantation cyclophosphamide. This clone was seen more than once but under ten times. V dropped 4 bases and J dropped 5; count of bases not matched to a gene: 7. The CDR3 totals 14 residues. Germline values: CDR1 SGHRS, CDR2 YFSETQ. Profiled with immunoSEQ multiplex PCR; TCRdb holds only in-frame clones, not every one. The sample consists of some 52,000 clones, 86% of them appearing once. This clonotype was obtained from a man between 25 and 39 years old with a blood cancer, CMV-positive, and with a related stem cell donor. The chain is built from TRBV5-1 and TRBJ2-3; TRBD2 matches at 7 bases. Sequencing used PBMCs. The CDR3 DNA is TGCGCCAGCAGCCCCCGGGGGGAGTTAGATACGCAGTATTTT. Amino acids: CASSPRGELDTQYF.